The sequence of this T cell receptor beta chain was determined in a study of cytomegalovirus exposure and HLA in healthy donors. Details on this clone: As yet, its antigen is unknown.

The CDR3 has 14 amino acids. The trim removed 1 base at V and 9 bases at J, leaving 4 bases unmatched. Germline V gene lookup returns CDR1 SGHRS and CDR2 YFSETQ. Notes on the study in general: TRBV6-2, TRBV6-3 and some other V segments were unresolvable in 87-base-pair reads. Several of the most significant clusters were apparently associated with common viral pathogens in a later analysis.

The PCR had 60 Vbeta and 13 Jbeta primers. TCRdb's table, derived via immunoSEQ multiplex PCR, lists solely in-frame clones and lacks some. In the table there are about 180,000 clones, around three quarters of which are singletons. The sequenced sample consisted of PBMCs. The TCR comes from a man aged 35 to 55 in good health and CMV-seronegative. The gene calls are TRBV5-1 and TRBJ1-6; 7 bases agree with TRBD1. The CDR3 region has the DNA TGCGCCAGCAGCTTGACAGGGGAGGTTTCACCCCTCCACTTT. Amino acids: CASSLTGEVSPLHF. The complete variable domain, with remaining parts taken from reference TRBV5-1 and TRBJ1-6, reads KAGVTQTPRYLIKTRGQQVTLSCSPISGHRSVSWYQQTPGQGLQFLFEYFSETQRNKGNFPGRFSGRQFSNSRSEMNVSTLELGDSALYLCASSLTGEVSPLHFGNGTRLTVT.